The next 32 T cell receptor beta chains were all read from a single sample in a study of cytomegalovirus exposure and HLA in healthy donors. This table comes from immunoSEQ multiplex PCR, and its TCRdb copy is limited to in-frame clones, with some not included. The table shows around 130,000 clones, with about 83% occurring only once. Sample: PBMCs. These receptors were collected from a woman in her twenties or thirties in good health and CMV-seronegative.

The chain employs TRBV11-2 and TRBJ2-7; TRBD1 matches at 9 bases. The V gene's germline CDR1 is SGHAT and CDR2 FQNNGV. V dropped 6 bases and J dropped 2; count of bases not matched to a gene: 2. The CDR3 spans 13 residues. In nucleotides, the CDR3 is TGTGCCAGCAGTTGGACAGGGGCCTACGAGCAGTACTTC. Its protein product is CASSWTGAYEQYF.

The V call is TRBV15, the J call TRBJ1-3, with D possibly TRBD1 on 5 matching bases. CDR1 LNHNV and CDR2 YYDKDF come from the germline V gene (reference sequence). The CDR3 runs 15 residues. The V and J ends lost 0 bases and 3 bases respectively, with 9 bases between them. CDR3 DNA sequence: TGTGCCACCAGCAGAGATTCCCAGGGTGGAAACACCATATATTTT. It codes for CATSRDSQGGNTIYF.

The V call is TRBV5-1, the J call TRBJ2-3; perhaps TRBD1 as D (6 bases). Germline loops: CDR1 SGHRS, CDR2 YFSETQ. The ends were cut back, 4 bases at V and 7 bases at J, with 16 bases in the middle. This CDR3 spans 14 amino acids. The CDR3 region has the DNA TGCGCCAGCAGCACTAGAGACAGGAGTTATACGCAGTATTTT. It specifies CASSTRDRSYTQYF.

The chain couples TRBV11-2 to TRBJ1-2, with TRBD1 identical over 7 bases. CDR3 length: 15 residues. V was clipped by 5 bases and J by 7 bases; unmatched bases: 13. From germline, CDR1 is SGHAT and CDR2 FQNNGV. CDR3 DNA sequence: TGTGCCAGCAGCCCCAGGACAGGCCTTGGGAGTGGCTACACCTTC. Translating it yields CASSPRTGLGSGYTF. Full variable domain (rest looked up from reference TRBV11-2 and TRBJ1-2): EAGVAQSPRYKIIEKRQSVAFWCNPISGHATLYWYQQILGQGPKLLIQFQNNGVVDDSQLPKDRFSAERLKGVDSTLKIQPAKLEDSAVYLCASSPRTGLGSGYTFGSGTRLTVV.

The chain couples TRBV10-3 to TRBJ1-6; D not resolved. V lost 6 bases and J lost 8, with 11 bases in between. Germline assignment: CDR1 ENHRY and CDR2 SYGVKD. The CDR3 has 13 amino acids. The CDR3 DNA is TGTGCCATCAGGGGAAACGGGGATTCACCCCTCCACTTT. Translating gives CAIRGNGDSPLHF.

In its sample, this clone was seen a few times. The chain joins TRBV29-1 to TRBJ1-5; TRBD1 might be the D (6 bases). The CDR3 covers 14 residues. V lost 5 bases to trimming and J lost 7 bases, with 18 bases between them. CDR1 SQVTM and CDR2 ANQGSEA come from the germline V gene. The CDR3: CSVTSDLGGQPQHF. CDR3 DNA: TGCAGCGTTACTAGTGACCTAGGGGGACAGCCCCAGCATTTT.

The rearrangement links TRBV7-2 to TRBJ2-5, with D tentatively TRBD1 (6 bases). Trimming shortened V by 1 base and J by 5 bases, and 26 bases separated the two germline ends. Germline-derived CDR1 and CDR2 are SGHTA and FQGNSA. The CDR3 has 19 residues. Here the CDR3 reads CASSLVGRGIRGRQETQYF. CDR3 DNA: TGTGCCAGCAGCTTAGTTGGCAGGGGTATACGGGGCCGACAGGAGACCCAGTACTTC.

This sequence joins TRBV7-2 and TRBJ2-7; TRBD2 matches 10 bases. The junction had 4 bases not matched to a gene; V was cut back by 3 bases and J by 2 bases. Germline V gene lookup returns CDR1 SGHTA and CDR2 FQGNSA. This CDR3 has 15 amino acids. CDR3 residues: CASSLFTSGAYEQYF. Written as DNA, the CDR3 is TGTGCCAGCAGCTTGTTTACTAGCGGGGCCTACGAGCAGTACTTC.

The rearrangement links TRBV30 to TRBJ1-1; 9 bases fit TRBD1. V was clipped by 1 base and J by 4 bases; unmatched bases: 4. The CDR3 is 14 amino acids. CDR1 and CDR2 (germline): GTSNPN, SVGIG (reference sequence). In nucleotides, the CDR3 is TGTGCCTGGAGTGGGACAGGGGAGGTCACTGAAGCTTTCTTT. Protein product: CAWSGTGEVTEAFF.

V usage is TRBV27 and J usage is TRBJ2-7; a possible D gene is TRBD1 (7 bases). The germline V gene encodes CDR1 MNHEY and CDR2 SMNVEV (reference sequence). This CDR3 has 15 amino acids. Trimming cost V 2 bases and J 2 bases, with 13 bases left between them. The CDR3 coding sequence is TGTGCCAGCAGTTTAATCGGCAGGGGGGCCTACGAGCAGTACTTC. It codes for CASSLIGRGAYEQYF.

This chain uses TRBV30 with TRBJ2-5, with 8 bases aligning to TRBD1. V shed 3 bases, J shed 4 bases, and the junction held 13 bases outside the gene matches. Germline values: CDR1 GTSNPN, CDR2 SVGIG (reference sequence). This CDR3 comprises 16 residues. DNA for the CDR3: TGTGCCTGGAGGACGGGAACAGGGGGTTTGTCAGAGACCCAGTACTTC. Its translation is CAWRTGTGGLSETQYF.

The rearrangement links TRBV7-2 to TRBJ2-3; 7 nucleotides match TRBD2. V was pared by 4 bases and J by 4 bases, with 11 bases of the junction left unmatched. There are 16 residues in the CDR3. Germline CDR1 is SGHTA and CDR2 is FQGNSA. This CDR3 reads CASSSGGKPQSDTQYF. CDR3 DNA sequence: TGTGCCAGCAGCTCCGGGGGGAAACCCCAATCAGATACGCAGTATTTT.

The chain has TRBV6-6 and TRBJ1-1; D may be TRBD1 (5 bases). Trimming shortened V by 3 bases and J by 1 base, and 9 bases separated the two germline ends. The CDR3 has 14 amino acids. Germline CDR1 reads MNHNY; CDR2 reads SVGAGI (reference sequence). The chain's CDR3 is CASSYTGSNTEAFF. CDR3 DNA: TGTGCCAGCAGTTATACAGGTTCGAACACTGAAGCTTTCTTT.

The rearrangement joins TRBV11-2 to TRBJ2-7, with 9 bases aligning to TRBD2. The germline gives CDR1 SGHAT, CDR2 FQNNGV. This CDR3 is built from 15 residues. The V and J ends lost 2 bases and 3 bases, in that order; junction bases with no gene match: 5. In DNA, the CDR3 is TGTGCCAGCAGCTTAAGGGTTAGCGGGGGCTACGAGCAGTACTTC. Its protein is CASSLRVSGGYEQYF.

The chain uses TRBV18 and TRBJ1-3; D gene uncertain. The CDR3 runs to 14 residues. The germline CDR1 and CDR2 sequences are KGHSH and LQKENI. V was trimmed by 6 bases and J by 0 bases, leaving 9 bases between them. The CDR3 is CASSRGISGNTIYF. The CDR3 DNA follows: TGTGCCAGCTCCCGAGGGATCTCTGGAAACACCATATATTTT.

This clone came up once. The chain couples TRBV11-2 to TRBJ1-5; tentatively, D is TRBD1 (5 bases). Per germline, CDR1 SGHAT and CDR2 FQNNGV. Deletions cut 1 base from V and 8 bases from J, with 12 bases between. This CDR3 region has 14 residues. This CDR3 reads CASSLGAGREPQHF. The DNA of the CDR3 is TGTGCCAGCAGCTTAGGGGCAGGGAGGGAGCCCCAGCATTTT.

This clone has more than one count but fewer than ten. The chain is built from TRBV2 and TRBJ1-2; TRBD1 is a possible D gene (5 bases). The germline gives CDR1 SNHLY, CDR2 FYNNEI. This CDR3 has 14 residues. V was pared by 0 bases and J by 4 bases, with 9 bases between. The chain's CDR3 is CASSEALGGYGYTF. CDR3 DNA: TGTGCCAGCAGTGAAGCGCTGGGGGGCTATGGCTACACCTTC.

In this sample, this clone turned up once. The chain links TRBV9 to TRBJ1-6; 7 nucleotides line up with TRBD1. With V trimmed by 0 bases and J by 9 bases, 12 bases remained unmatched. The CDR3 spans 17 residues. Germline V gene data show CDR1 as SGDLS and CDR2 as YYNGEE. The CDR3: CASSVDSTGVRSSPLHF. Here the CDR3 DNA reads TGTGCCAGCAGCGTAGATTCCACAGGGGTGCGAAGTTCACCCCTCCACTTT.

The chain links TRBV7-2 to TRBJ1-4; the D gene is possibly TRBD1 (6 bases). Per germline, CDR1 SGHTA and CDR2 FQGNSA. The CDR3 loop spans 14 amino acids. Between the trimmed V and J ends, which lost 3 bases and 8 bases, there was a span of 13 bases. For the CDR3, the DNA is TGTGCCAGCAGCTTGGGCAGGGGAAGAGAAAAACTGTTTTTT. It is translated as CASSLGRGREKLFF.

The CDR3 DNA is TGTGCCAGCAGCTTAGCGGGGGGGAAACAAGAGACCCAGTACTTC. Amino acid sequence: CASSLAGGKQETQYF. The chain links TRBV7-2 to TRBJ2-5, with TRBD2 identical over 7 bases. This CDR3 comprises 15 residues. Germline V gene lookup returns CDR1 SGHTA and CDR2 FQGNSA. Unmatched junction bases numbered 3, after V lost 0 bases and J lost 2 bases. Full variable domain (remainder filled in from reference TRBV7-2 and TRBJ2-5): GAGVSQSPSNKVTEKGKDVELRCDPISGHTALYWYRQSLGQGLEFLIYFQGNSAPDKSGLPSDRFSAERTGGSVSTLTIQRTQQEDSAVYLCASSLAGGKQETQYFGPGTRLLVL.

The rearrangement joins TRBV6-1 to TRBJ1-2, with 9 nucleotides matching TRBD1. Per the germline V gene, CDR1 is MNHNS and CDR2 is SASEGT. The CDR3 length is 15 residues. J gave up 1 base and V 10 bases, and 10 bases lay outside the gene matches. The CDR3 spells CATWDRERLNYGYTF. The CDR3 nucleotides are TGTGCCACCTGGGACAGGGAAAGGCTTAACTATGGCTACACCTTC.

V gene TRBV19 combines with J gene TRBJ2-3, with D perhaps TRBD1 (5 bases). The CDR3 extends over 11 amino acids. Trimming cost V 8 bases and J 5 bases, with 8 bases left between them. Looked up from germline, CDR1 is LNHDA and CDR2 is SQIVND (reference sequence). The CDR3 nucleotides are TGTGCCAGTGGCAGGGAAGATACGCAGTATTTT. Encoded protein: CASGREDTQYF. Together with reference TRBV19 and TRBJ2-3, the CDR3 gives the full variable domain: DGGITQSPKYLFRKEGQNVTLSCEQNLNHDAMYWYRQDPGQGLRLIYYSQIVNDFQKGDIAEGYSVSREKKESFPLTVTSAQKNPTAFYLCASGREDTQYFGPGTRLTVL.

This clone occurred a few times. The CDR3 region is CASRDLSAGTDTQYF. CDR3 DNA sequence: TGCGCCAGCAGAGACCTAAGCGCTGGCACAGATACGCAGTATTTT. The chain carries TRBV5-1 and TRBJ2-3; the D is unclear. Germline V gives CDR1 SGHRS, CDR2 YFSETQ. Trimming pared 5 bases from V and 1 base from J, leaving 14 bases between. The CDR3 consists of 15 residues.

J is TRBJ2-1 and V is TRBV5-1; TRBD2 matches 10 bases. J lost 4 bases, V lost 4 bases, and 11 bases had no gene match. The CDR3 is 17 residues long. The germline gives CDR1 SGHRS, CDR2 YFSETQ. Here the CDR3 DNA reads TGCGCCAGCAGCCCCCCAAGCGGGGGGGAACTTTACAATGAGCAGTTCTTC. Protein product: CASSPPSGGELYNEQFF. The full variable domain, with the rest looked up from reference TRBV5-1 and TRBJ2-1, is KAGVTQTPRYLIKTRGQQVTLSCSPISGHRSVSWYQQTPGQGLQFLFEYFSETQRNKGNFPGRFSGRQFSNSRSEMNVSTLELGDSALYLCASSPPSGGELYNEQFFGPGTRLTVL.

The table lists this clone with many counts. This chain joins TRBV4-3 and TRBJ2-7; maybe TRBD2 (6 bases). The V gene's germline CDR1 is LGHNA and CDR2 YSLEER. The CDR3 has 16 amino acids. Between the trimmed V and J ends, which lost 0 bases and 2 bases, there was a span of 14 bases. The CDR3, as DNA: TGCGCCAGCAGCCAAGATCAGGGCGGGGTCCCCTACGAGCAGTACTTC. Its protein product is CASSQDQGGVPYEQYF.

Only a few counts were recorded for this clone. The chain carries TRBV2 and TRBJ1-5; 8 positions match TRBD1. The CDR3 has 13 residues. The J segment lost 4 bases and the V segment lost 5 bases, leaving 1 base of the junction unmatched. The germline CDR1 and CDR2 sequences are SNHLY and FYNNEI. CDR3: CASSNRGNQPQHF. In nucleotides, the CDR3 is TGTGCCAGCAGTAACAGGGGGAATCAGCCCCAGCATTTT.

The gene calls are TRBV6-1 and TRBJ2-7, with 8 nucleotides matching TRBD2. V shed 0 bases and J 2 bases; nucleotides not matched to a gene: 9. This CDR3 spans 17 amino acids. The germline V gene encodes CDR1 MNHNS and CDR2 SASEGT. CDR3 protein: CASSEAPRGGRTYEQYF. CDR3 coding DNA: TGTGCCAGCAGTGAAGCTCCCCGGGGGGGGAGGACCTACGAGCAGTACTTC.

This chain links TRBV6-1 with TRBJ2-1, with D tentatively TRBD2 (5 bases). This CDR3 has 15 amino acids. The ends were cut back, 6 bases at V and 0 bases at J, with 12 bases in the middle. Germline V lookup: CDR1 MNHNS, CDR2 SASEGT. The CDR3 loop reads CASRERFSSYNEQFF. The CDR3 nucleotides are TGTGCCAGCAGAGAGCGGTTTAGCTCCTACAATGAGCAGTTCTTC.

The chain recombines TRBV6-4 with TRBJ2-3; 11 nucleotides align to TRBD2. Germline CDR1 is MRHNA and CDR2 is SNTAGT. This CDR3 spans 16 amino acids. V lost 0 bases, J lost 5 bases, and 4 bases stayed unmatched. The CDR3 bases are TGTGCCAGCAGTGACTCCTCTAGCGGGGGGCTAGATACGCAGTATTTT. Its protein product is CASSDSSSGGLDTQYF.

In DNA, the CDR3 is TGTGCCAGCAGCTTCGGGGGTGGGGCCAACGTCCTGACTTTC. Translation: CASSFGGGANVLTF. This rearrangement joins TRBV7-6 to TRBJ2-6; perhaps TRBD2 as D (6 bases). CDR3 length equals 14 residues. Germline V gene data show CDR1 as SGHVS and CDR2 as FNYEAQ. V was pared by 3 bases and J by 3 bases, with 6 bases between.

This clone was observed once. V and J are TRBV18 and TRBJ2-5; D perhaps matches TRBD1 (6 bases). Germline CDR1 reads KGHSH; CDR2 reads LQKENI. The CDR3 runs to 14 residues. The V and J ends lost 1 base and 5 bases respectively, with 11 bases between them. This CDR3 is CASSPQQGRETQYF. In nucleotides, the CDR3 is TGTGCCAGCTCACCACAACAGGGTCGGGAGACCCAGTACTTC.

The rearrangement joins TRBV13 to TRBJ2-1, with 9 positions matching TRBD2. J lost 7 bases, V lost 5 bases, and 15 bases had no gene match. Per germline, CDR1 PRHDT and CDR2 FYEKMQ (reference sequence). The CDR3 covers 17 residues. CDR3 sequence: CASSPHPRGGALNEQFF. As DNA, the CDR3 is TGTGCCAGCAGCCCACACCCCCGCGGGGGGGCGTTAAATGAGCAGTTCTTC.